The table lists the clone carrying this T cell receptor (beta chain) with a count of one. Generated by immunoSEQ multiplex PCR, the TCRdb table keeps only in-frame clones and is missing some. The sample consists of approximately 94,000 clones, 75% to 90% of them appearing once. These data come from a study of identifying expanded T cells in peripheral blood. V shed 5 bases and J 0 bases; nucleotides not matched to a gene: 3. CDR1 and CDR2 from the germline V gene are SEHNR and FQNEAQ (reference sequence). The CDR3 is made up of 14 amino acids. The origin of this receptor is a person aged 18 to 75 in good health. J is TRBJ2-7 and V is TRBV7-9; 8 positions agree with TRBD2. The sample taken for sequencing was blood. CDR3 protein: CASSRSGTSYEQYF. CDR3 nucleotides: TGTGCCAGCAGCCGTAGCGGGACCTCCTACGAGCAGTACTTC.